The 17 T cell receptor beta chains below were found in one sample sequenced in a study of T cell changes during pregnancy in multiple sclerosis. Measured with immunoSEQ multiplex PCR; TCRdb has only the in-frame clones, and not every one. The profile covers 55,000 or so clones, with over 80% appearing a single time and 0.16% taken by the ten largest. Here the sequenced sample was CD4+ T cells from peripheral blood mononuclear cells, taken after pregnancy. The receptors were gathered from a female donor in good health, enrolled as a control in a pregnancy study.

The genes are TRBV7-6 and TRBJ1-1; D gene uncertain. Germline values: CDR1 SGHVS, CDR2 FNYEAQ. This CDR3 has 14 residues. V gave up 3 bases and J gave up 4 bases, with 12 bases separating them. The CDR3 sequence: CASSFQPGSTEAFF. Written as DNA, the CDR3 is TGTGCCAGCAGCTTTCAACCCGGTAGCACTGAAGCTTTCTTT.

V gene TRBV11-2 combines with J gene TRBJ1-1; no definite D call. This CDR3 is 12 amino acids long. V was shortened by 3 bases and J by 7 bases, with 9 bases between the two germline ends. Germline values: CDR1 SGHAT, CDR2 FQNNGV. In nucleotides, the CDR3 is TGTGCCAGCAGCTTTTCCGTCGGTGAAGCTTTCTTT. Its translation: CASSFSVGEAFF.

This rearrangement joins TRBV29-1 to TRBJ2-7, with 7 bases that match TRBD1. Germline assignment: CDR1 SQVTM and CDR2 ANQGSEA. This CDR3 has 14 residues. V lost 1 base to trimming and J lost 6 bases; unmatched junction nucleotides: 9. The CDR3 loop is CSVEAQQGLGEQYF. CDR3 sequence (DNA): TGCAGCGTTGAAGCACAACAGGGGTTAGGCGAGCAGTACTTC.

The chain recombines TRBV6-1 with TRBJ1-2; no clear D gene. Trimming stripped 0 bases from V and 5 bases from J, with 7 bases between. The germline gives CDR1 MNHNS, CDR2 SASEGT. The CDR3 spans 13 residues. CDR3 in DNA: TGTGCCAGCAGTGAAGCAGGCGGTTATGGCTACACCTTC. Translation: CASSEAGGYGYTF.

This chain joins TRBV6-5 and TRBJ2-7, with D unresolved. V was trimmed by 6 bases and J by 3 bases, leaving 6 bases between them. There are 11 residues in the CDR3. Germline V gene data show CDR1 as MNHEY and CDR2 as SVGAGI. The CDR3 DNA is TGTGCCAGCAGCCCCAGCTACGAGCAGTACTTC. Translating gives CASSPSYEQYF.

The chain uses TRBV19 and TRBJ1-4, with TRBD1 matching 9 bases. Germline values: CDR1 LNHDA, CDR2 SQIVND (reference sequence). Losses at the gene ends were 6 bases for V and 4 bases for J; bases not matched to a gene: 3. This CDR3 is 14 amino acids long. This chain's CDR3 is CASSWDRDNEKLFF. The DNA of the CDR3 is TGTGCCAGTAGCTGGGACAGGGATAATGAAAAACTGTTTTTT.

This clone was counted a single time. The CDR3 bases are TGTGCCAGCAGCTCCCCGAGACGACTAGCGGGGGGGTTCGGGGAGCTGTTTTTT. Residues: CASSSPRRLAGGFGELFF. V is TRBV5-4 and J is TRBJ2-2; 14 nucleotides agree with TRBD2. The CDR3 has 18 amino acids. The ends lost 3 bases at V and 7 bases at J; junction bases unmatched: 11. Germline CDR1 and CDR2: SGHNT and YYREEE (reference sequence).

The count of this clone is one. V is TRBV2 and J is TRBJ2-1, with 10 nucleotides matching TRBD2. The junction had 7 bases not matched to a gene; V was cut back by 4 bases and J by 4 bases. The CDR3 spans 16 residues. Germline V gene sequence: CDR1 SNHLY, CDR2 FYNNEI. CDR3 bases: TGTGCCAGCAGTGTAATGAGCGGGGGGGCATACAATGAGCAGTTCTTC. The encoded protein is CASSVMSGGAYNEQFF. Full variable domain (outside the CDR3, taken from reference TRBV2 and TRBJ2-1): EPEVTQTPSHQVTQMGQEVILRCVPISNHLYFYWYRQILGQKVEFLVSFYNNEISEKSEIFDDQFSVERPDGSNFTLKIRSTKLEDSAMYFCASSVMSGGAYNEQFFGPGTRLTVL.

The chain is built from TRBV5-1 and TRBJ2-3; no clear D. The V gene's germline CDR1 is SGHRS and CDR2 YFSETQ. V was trimmed by 4 bases and J by 3 bases, leaving 15 bases between them. The CDR3 loop spans 15 amino acids. Written as DNA, the CDR3 is TGCGCCAGCAGCCCCCGGAGCGTCGGAACAGATACGCAGTATTTT. It yields the protein CASSPRSVGTDTQYF.

The V and J genes are TRBV9 and TRBJ2-3; no clear D. V lost 2 bases and J 1 base, leaving 11 bases between the germline ends. This CDR3 spans 15 amino acids. CDR1 and CDR2 from the germline V gene are SGDLS and YYNGEE. DNA for the CDR3: TGTGCCAGCAGCGTTTTAGACTCCGGCACAGATACGCAGTATTTT. It is translated as CASSVLDSGTDTQYF. Combining the CDR3 with reference TRBV9 and TRBJ2-3 gives the whole variable domain DSGVTQTPKHLITATGQRVTLRCSPRSGDLSVYWYQQSLDQGLQFLIQYYNGEERAKGNILERFSAQQFPDLHSELNLSSLELGDSALYFCASSVLDSGTDTQYFGPGTRLTVL.

The chain uses TRBV25-1 and TRBJ1-1; 8 bases agree with TRBD1. Germline V gene sequence: CDR1 MGHDK, CDR2 SYGVNS. After removal of 5 bases from V and 1 base from J, the junction contained 9 bases not matched to a gene. This CDR3 region has 16 residues. This chain's CDR3 is CASSKGQGRPNTEAFF. The CDR3 DNA reads as TGTGCCAGCAGTAAAGGACAGGGCAGGCCGAACACTGAAGCTTTCTTT.

This chain uses TRBV28 with TRBJ2-4; 8 nucleotides align to TRBD1. The ends lost 6 bases at V and 11 bases at J; junction bases unmatched: 15. CDR1 is MDHEN and CDR2 is SYDVKM in the germline V gene. The CDR3 sequence is 15 residues long. The CDR3 region has the DNA TGTGCCAGCAGCCAGACAGGGGCCCGCCAACGCGTTCAGTACTTC. Protein: CASSQTGARQRVQYF.

The gene calls are TRBV12-5 and TRBJ1-1; D is uncertain. V was pared by 0 bases and J by 9 bases, with 11 bases between. This CDR3 comprises 13 residues. Germline V lookup: CDR1 LGHNT, CDR2 FRNRAP. The CDR3: CASGLVNEGQAFF. The CDR3, as DNA: TGTGCTAGTGGTTTGGTAAATGAGGGCCAAGCTTTCTTT.

The chain combines TRBV18 with TRBJ2-7; a weak D match, TRBD2 (6 bases). The CDR3 contains 11 residues. In germline, CDR1 is KGHSH, CDR2 LQKENI. V lost 4 bases and J 5 bases, leaving 6 bases between the germline ends. The CDR3 region has the DNA TGTGCCAGCTCACGCGGGGACGAGCAGTACTTC. Its translation is CASSRGDEQYF.

The rearrangement links TRBV6-1 to TRBJ1-3; 12 nucleotides match TRBD1. The CDR3 is 16 amino acids. J was trimmed by 2 bases and V by 4 bases; bases with no gene match: 3. Looked up from germline, CDR1 is MNHNS and CDR2 is SASEGT. Here the CDR3 DNA reads TGTGCCAGCAGTGCTTGGGACAGGGGGCCTGGAAACACCATATATTTT. This gives the protein CASSAWDRGPGNTIYF.

The rearrangement uses TRBV7-2 and TRBJ2-7; D remains unclear. V was cut by 8 bases and J by 4 bases, with 18 bases left in between. The CDR3 is 14 amino acids. CDR1 SGHTA and CDR2 FQGNSA come from the germline V gene. The CDR3 DNA reads as TGTGCCAGCGCTAGAACGGTCGGTCAGTACGAGCAGTACTTC. Translating it yields CASARTVGQYEQYF.

This clone was observed a single time. The chain links TRBV7-3 to TRBJ1-6; 9 bases agree with TRBD1. Germline V lookup: CDR1 SGHTA, CDR2 FQGTGA. V shed 1 base and J 6 bases; nucleotides not matched to a gene: 4. The CDR3 spans 16 residues. The CDR3 DNA is TGTGCCAGCAGCTTAAATGGGGGACAGGGTAATTCACCCCTCCACTTT. It specifies CASSLNGGQGNSPLHF.